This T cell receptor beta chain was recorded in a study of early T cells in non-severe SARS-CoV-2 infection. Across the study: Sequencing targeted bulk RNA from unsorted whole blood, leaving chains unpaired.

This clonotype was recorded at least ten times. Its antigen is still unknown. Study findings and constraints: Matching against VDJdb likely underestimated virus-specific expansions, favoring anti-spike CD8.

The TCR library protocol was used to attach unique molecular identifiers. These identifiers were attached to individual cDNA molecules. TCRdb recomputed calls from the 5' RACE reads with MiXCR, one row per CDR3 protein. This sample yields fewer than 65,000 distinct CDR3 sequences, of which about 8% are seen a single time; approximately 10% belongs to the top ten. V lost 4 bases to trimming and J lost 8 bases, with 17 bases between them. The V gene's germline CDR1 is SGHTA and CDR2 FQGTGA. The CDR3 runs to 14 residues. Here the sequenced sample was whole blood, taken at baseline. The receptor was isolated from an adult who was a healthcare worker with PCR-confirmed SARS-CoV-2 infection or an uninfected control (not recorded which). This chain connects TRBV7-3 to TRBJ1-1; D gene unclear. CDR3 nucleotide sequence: TGTGCCAGCAGCTCTCTCACGGCGGTGAGAGAAGCTTTCTTT. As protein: CASSSLTAVREAFF.